This TCR beta chain was sequenced during a study of pediatric ulcerative colitis. Study-wide results and caveats: Two rectal CDR3 clonotypes occurred in all ulcerative colitis patients. Blood-rectal clonal overlap within each person was significantly higher in ulcerative colitis patients than controls.

Each sample received Survey-level depth of up to 500,000 reads. Here immunoSEQ multiplex PCR was the method, and the copy in TCRdb shows in-frame clones only, minus some. The sample records 30,000 to 45,000 clones, 70% to 90% being singletons. This clone was seen a few times. Its antigen is currently unknown. Germline assignment: CDR1 SGHDN and CDR2 FVKESK. The CDR3 spans 17 residues. V was clipped by 3 bases and J by 7 bases, with 22 bases between them. Sequenced sample: blood. The chain carries TRBV14 and TRBJ2-1, with D possibly being TRBD1 (6 bases). This receptor was obtained from a girl aged 10 to 17 with moderate ulcerative colitis. The CDR3 DNA reads as TGTGCCAGCAGCCATGGAGGCGGCGCAGGGGCCTTAAATGAGCAGTTCTTC. Translated, it gives CASSHGGGAGALNEQFF.